This T cell receptor beta chain was identified during a study of T-cell memory formation after mild COVID-19. Study details: TCR clusters were mostly confined to one donor each.

Comment on this clonotype: Its antigen remains unidentified.

Study-wide results and limits: Later expanders leaned CD4+, whereas clones that contracted between day 15 and 85 were balanced CD4/CD8. Chiefly within CM and EM were the contracting CD4+ clones; CD8+ ones were within EMRA.

One entry per CDR3 protein, called by TCRdb with MiXCR from the 5' RACE reads. The table lists hundreds of thousands of distinct CDR3 sequences, about a fifth of them singletons, with around 12% in the top ten. This CDR3 contains 14 residues. Germline assignment: CDR1 SGHRS and CDR2 YFSETQ. The J segment lost 5 bases and the V segment lost 4 bases, leaving 3 bases of the junction unmatched. Input material: PBMCs or a T cell subset sorted from them (not recorded which). This TCR was recovered from an adult woman who had mild COVID-19 (a few samples of this study predate the infection). Cell type and time point are not known. This sequence joins TRBV5-1 and TRBJ1-4; 9 positions agree with TRBD1. The CDR3 region has the DNA TGCGCCAGCAGCCACGACAGGGGGAATGAAAAACTGTTTTTT. Protein: CASSHDRGNEKLFF.